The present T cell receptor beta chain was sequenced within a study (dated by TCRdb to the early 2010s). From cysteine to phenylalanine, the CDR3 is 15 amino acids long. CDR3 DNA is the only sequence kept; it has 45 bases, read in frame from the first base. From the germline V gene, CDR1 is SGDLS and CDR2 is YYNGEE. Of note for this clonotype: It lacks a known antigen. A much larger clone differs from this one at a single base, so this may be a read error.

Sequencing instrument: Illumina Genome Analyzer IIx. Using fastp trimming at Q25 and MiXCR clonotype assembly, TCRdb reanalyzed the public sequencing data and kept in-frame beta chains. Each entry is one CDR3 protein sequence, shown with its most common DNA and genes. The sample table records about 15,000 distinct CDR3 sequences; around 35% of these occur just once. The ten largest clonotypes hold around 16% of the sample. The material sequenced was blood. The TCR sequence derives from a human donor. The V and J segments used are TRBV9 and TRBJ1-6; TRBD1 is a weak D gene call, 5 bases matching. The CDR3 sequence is CASSGGHSYNSSLHF. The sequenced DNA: TGTGCCAGCAGCGGAGGACACTCCTATAATTCATCCCTCCACTTT.